These 20 T cell receptor beta chains were all obtained from the same sample, sequenced in a study of identical twins. A single record per CDR3 protein comes from TCRdb applying MiXCR to the 5' RACE reads. The table shows about 200,000 distinct CDR3 sequences, with about 15% occurring only once. The same data also went into a second study, on T cells expressing NK-cell markers.

The sequenced sample was CD8+ T cells sorted from blood. These TCRs come from a woman between 18 and 29 years old in good health.

This clonotype was counted many times. The V gene is TRBV6-5, the J gene TRBJ2-3; TRBD2 agrees at 7 bases. CDR3 length: 15 amino acids. Germline V lookup: CDR1 MNHEY, CDR2 SVGAGI. V shed 2 bases, J shed 1 base, and the junction held 3 bases outside the gene matches. The CDR3, as DNA: TGTGCCAGCAGTTACCTGGCGGGGGGCACAGATACGCAGTATTTT. Its protein product is CASSYLAGGTDTQYF.

This clonotype was seen ten or more times. The chain recombines TRBV29-1 with TRBJ1-2; D ambiguous. V was shortened by 4 bases and J by 8 bases, with 11 bases between the two germline ends. CDR1 is SQVTM and CDR2 is ANQGSEA in the germline V gene. The CDR3 has 11 amino acids. The CDR3 nucleotides read TGCAGCGTTGTTGGAGGGCGAGGCTACACCTTC. Translating gives CSVVGGRGYTF.

The rearrangement links TRBV12-3 or TRBV12-4 to TRBJ2-3; D possibly corresponds to TRBD2 (6 bases). The CDR3 is 14 amino acids. The V end was cut by 4 bases, the J end by 2 bases, with 10 bases between. The CDR3: CASSWGGNTDTQYF. The CDR3 DNA reads TGTGCCAGCAGTTGGGGCGGGAACACAGATACGCAGTATTTT.

This clonotype was seen at least ten times. The J gene is TRBJ1-2, the V gene TRBV7-9; D unresolved. The V gene's germline CDR1 is SEHNR and CDR2 FQNEAQ (reference sequence). The CDR3 extends over 16 amino acids. V was trimmed by 5 bases and J by 8 bases, leaving 24 bases between them. CDR3: CASSQDLTGERRGYTF. Written as DNA, the CDR3 is TGTGCCAGCAGCCAAGACTTGACTGGGGAGCGAAGGGGCTACACCTTC. Using reference TRBV7-9 and TRBJ1-2 for the parts outside the CDR3, the full variable domain is DTGVSQNPRHKITKRGQNVTFRCDPISEHNRLYWYRQTLGQGPEFLTYFQNEAQLEKSRLLSDRFSAERPKGSFSTLEIQRTEQGDSAMYLCASSQDLTGERRGYTFGSGTRLTVV.

V usage is TRBV7-9 and J usage is TRBJ2-5, with TRBD1 as a possible D gene (6 bases). This CDR3 comprises 16 residues. Looked up from germline, CDR1 is SEHNR and CDR2 is FQNEAQ (reference sequence). V lost 1 base, J lost 5 bases, and 17 bases lay in between. CDR3 sequence (DNA): TGTGCCAGCAGCTTAGGGTCCTTGGGGGCGCAGGAGACCCAGTACTTC. Its translation is CASSLGSLGAQETQYF.

CDR3: CASSSGTSGRTDTQYF. CDR3 nucleotide sequence: TGCGCCAGCAGCTCCGGGACTAGCGGGAGAACAGATACGCAGTATTTT. The chain carries TRBV5-1 and TRBJ2-3; 14 bases match TRBD2. The trim removed 3 bases at V and 3 bases at J, leaving 3 bases unmatched. The CDR3 spans 16 residues. Germline V CDR1 and CDR2: SGHRS, YFSETQ.

The J gene is TRBJ1-4, the V gene TRBV12-3 or TRBV12-4; D unclear. This CDR3 has 11 residues. The V end lost 5 bases, the J end lost 5 bases, and 3 bases lay between the germline ends. The CDR3 loop reads CASSANEKLFF. The CDR3 DNA reads TGTGCCAGCAGTGCAAATGAAAAACTGTTTTTT.

This clonotype was seen only a few times. The J gene is TRBJ2-1, the V gene TRBV11-2; 10 nucleotides align to TRBD2. The germline V gene encodes CDR1 SGHAT and CDR2 FQNNGV. CDR3 length: 15 amino acids. V was clipped by 6 bases and J by 6 bases; unmatched bases: 8. CDR3 region: CASRGTSGVRNEQFF. Here the CDR3 DNA reads TGTGCCAGCAGAGGAACTAGCGGGGTCCGCAATGAGCAGTTCTTC.

The rearrangement links TRBV12-3 or TRBV12-4 to TRBJ2-1; tentative D call: TRBD2 (5 bases). The CDR3 totals 16 residues. V lost 2 bases to trimming and J lost 1 base, with 12 bases between them. The CDR3 protein is CASSLLLAGSYNEQFF. In nucleotides, the CDR3 is TGTGCCAGCAGTTTATTGCTAGCTGGGTCCTACAATGAGCAGTTCTTC.

This clonotype was counted many times. V gene TRBV3-1 combines with J gene TRBJ2-2; 7 bases map to TRBD1. The junction had 2 bases not matched to a gene; V was cut back by 1 base and J by 3 bases. The germline CDR1 and CDR2 sequences are LGHDT and YNNKEL (reference sequence). The CDR3 runs 15 residues. CDR3 DNA sequence: TGTGCCAGCAGCCAAGGGACAGGTCACACCGGGGAGCTGTTTTTT. Translation gives CASSQGTGHTGELFF. The whole variable domain, filled in from reference TRBV3-1 and TRBJ2-2, reads DTAVSQTPKYLVTQMGNDKSIKCEQNLGHDTMYWYKQDSKKFLKIMFSYNNKELIINETVPNRFSPKSPDKAHLNLHINSLELGDSAVYFCASSQGTGHTGELFFGEGSRLTVL.

V and J are TRBV2 and TRBJ2-5; 12 positions match TRBD2. V lost 8 bases, J lost 2 bases, and 9 bases stayed unmatched. This CDR3 spans 16 amino acids. The germline V gene encodes CDR1 SNHLY and CDR2 FYNNEI. The CDR3 region is CASVLAGGGIQETQYF. The CDR3 DNA follows: TGTGCCAGCGTCCTAGCGGGAGGGGGAATACAAGAGACCCAGTACTTC.

This clonotype was recorded at least ten times. This chain joins TRBV4-3 and TRBJ2-1, with TRBD2 identical over 12 bases. Trimming removed 4 bases from V and 5 bases from J; junction bases left unmatched: 3. Germline lookup yields CDR1 LGHNA and CDR2 YSLEER. The CDR3 runs 15 residues. This CDR3 is CASSRRLAGDNEQFF. The CDR3 nucleotides read TGCGCCAGCAGCCGAAGACTAGCGGGGGACAATGAGCAGTTCTTC.

This chain connects TRBV20-1 to TRBJ2-7; the D is unclear. CDR3 size: 13 residues. CDR1 is DFQATT, CDR2 SNEGSKA, per germline (reference sequence). Between the trimmed V and J ends, which lost 3 bases and 0 bases, there was a span of 9 bases. The CDR3 region is CSARVSSSYEQYF. The DNA for the CDR3 is TGCAGTGCTAGGGTTTCTAGCTCCTACGAGCAGTACTTC.

This clonotype was counted a few times. The gene calls are TRBV18 and TRBJ2-3; D call uncertain. The CDR3 contains 12 residues. Per the germline V gene, CDR1 is KGHSH and CDR2 is LQKENI. With 5 bases removed from V and 5 bases from J, the gap between germline ends came to 8 bases. CDR3 protein: CASSGPGDTQYF. CDR3 nucleotides: TGTGCCAGCTCAGGACCGGGAGATACGCAGTATTTT.

V gene TRBV6-1 combines with J gene TRBJ1-1; no clear D gene. Germline CDR1 reads MNHNS; CDR2 reads SASEGT. V was trimmed by 2 bases and J by 5 bases, leaving 6 bases between them. The CDR3 spans 12 residues. CDR3 nucleotides: TGTGCCAGCAGTGAATGGGGAACTGAAGCTTTCTTT. Translated: CASSEWGTEAFF.

The V and J genes are TRBV15 and TRBJ2-3, with 10 bases lining up with TRBD1. CDR1 is LNHNV, CDR2 YYDKDF, per germline (reference sequence). The CDR3 extends over 18 amino acids. Trimming took 5 bases from V and 2 from J; bases not matched to a gene: 13. CDR3 sequence reads: CATSGGTRDRGNTDTQYF. CDR3 in DNA: TGTGCCACCAGCGGGGGGACCCGGGACAGGGGAAACACAGATACGCAGTATTTT.

The chain is built from TRBV7-9 and TRBJ1-1, with TRBD1 identical over 7 bases. Germline V gene lookup returns CDR1 SEHNR and CDR2 FQNEAQ (reference sequence). The CDR3 covers 12 residues. The junction had 2 bases not matched to a gene; V was cut back by 5 bases and J by 5 bases. This chain's CDR3 is CASSRGQTEAFF. As DNA, the CDR3 is TGTGCCAGCAGCCGGGGACAGACTGAAGCTTTCTTT.

Only a few counts were recorded for this clonotype. This chain connects TRBV5-6 to TRBJ2-2, with TRBD1 matching over 7 bases. Losses at the gene ends were 4 bases for V and 0 bases for J; bases not matched to a gene: 3. CDR1 and CDR2 (germline): SGHDT, YYEEEE. The CDR3 totals 15 residues. This chain's CDR3 is CASSTGQANTGELFF. As DNA, the CDR3 is TGTGCCAGCAGCACTGGACAGGCGAACACCGGGGAGCTGTTTTTT.

The J gene is TRBJ1-6, the V gene TRBV9, with unresolved D. The CDR3 spans 12 residues. V was shortened by 0 bases and J by 7 bases, with 2 bases between the two germline ends. Germline V gene lookup returns CDR1 SGDLS and CDR2 YYNGEE. The CDR3 here is CASSVGNSPLHF. CDR3 sequence (DNA): TGTGCCAGCAGCGTAGGGAATTCACCCCTCCACTTT.

The chain employs TRBV20-1 and TRBJ1-1; D is unresolved. This CDR3 region has 11 residues. V was cut by 0 bases and J by 7 bases, with 6 bases left in between. Germline V gene lookup returns CDR1 DFQATT and CDR2 SNEGSKA (reference sequence). The DNA of the CDR3 is TGCAGTGCTAGAGATTTACTTGAAGCTTTCTTT. Its protein is CSARDLLEAFF.